Included here is one TCR beta chain sequence, with context. This clonotype is classified as medium-sized (0.01 to 0.1%). The antigen it recognizes is unknown. Per-base quality was not reported, and no clone a single base away is much larger than it. The data derive from a study of early T cells in non-severe SARS-CoV-2 infection (dated by TCRdb to about 2021). For the study in its entirety: Bulk RNA from unsorted whole blood was used for TCR sequencing, so alpha and beta chains could not be paired. The study at large found these results: VDJdb matching was skewed toward anti-spike CD8 responses and likely underestimated virus-specific expansions by missing private and CD4 specificities.

A case-control design nested within a healthcare worker cohort in London, UK, was used, with weekly nasopharyngeal swab PCR tests and blood sampling performed. Between 23 and 31 March 2020, the week of the UK lockdown, healthcare workers were enrolled and then followed up weekly for as long as 16 weeks. Libraries were prepared through 5' RACE. The instrument given in TCRdb is NextSeq 500. In the TCR library protocol, unique molecular identifiers were attached to individual cDNA molecules to correct for PCR bias and sequencing error. Both TCR alpha and beta chains were sequenced, and tight co-correlation was observed between alpha and beta sequence abundances in each sample. Per the source publication's procedure: Decombinator V4 was used to perform V gene, J gene and CDR3 annotation of TCR sequences. TCRs were defined as expanded if a significant change between any two time points was detected under a Poisson model with p below 0.0001. TCR abundances were normalised to the total number of TCRs sequenced in each sample and reported as counts per million. VDJdb, accessed on 1 November 2021, was searched for TCRs annotated for CMV, EBV and SARS-CoV-2, and TCRs annotated for more than one antigen were excluded. TCRdb trimmed public reads at Q25 via fastp, called clones via MiXCR and kept in-frame beta chains. Each entry is one CDR3 protein sequence, shown with its most common DNA and genes. TCRdb's processing, not the authors', yielded these V and J calls. Recorded for this sample are more than 25,000 distinct CDR3 sequences; about 5.7% of them occurred a single time. Roughly 6.2% of the sample is held by the ten biggest clonotypes.

Input material: whole blood. This receptor was identified in an adult who was a healthcare worker with PCR-confirmed SARS-CoV-2 infection or an uninfected control (not recorded which).

The sequenced DNA: TGTGCCAGCAGCTTTCCTGGGGCCCGAGGGGCCTACTATGGCTACACCTTC. This sequence encodes CASSFPGARGAYYGYTF. The rearranged chain carries TRBV7-2 and TRBJ1-2; the best D guess is TRBD1, with 5 bases matching. V is shortened by 3 bases, J by 3 bases, and the region joining them spans 20 bases. CDR1 and CDR2 were assigned from the germline V gene as SGHTA and FQGNSA. From the cysteine up to the phenylalanine, the CDR3 has a length of 17 residues. Just the 51-base CDR3 DNA is kept, in frame starting at base 1.